One sample yielded the 32 T cell receptor beta chains listed below, sequenced in a study of cytomegalovirus exposure and HLA in healthy donors. 13 Jbeta primers and 60 Vbeta primers were used for the PCR. TCRdb's copy holds only in-frame clones and misses some; the assay was immunoSEQ multiplex PCR. Here the sample spans more than 95,000 clones, 76% being singletons. Sample: PBMCs. Receptors were obtained from a man aged 35 to 55 in good health and CMV-seropositive.

This chain links TRBV4-2 with TRBJ2-7; 12 nucleotides agree with TRBD2. This CDR3 is 19 amino acids long. V gave up 0 bases and J gave up 3 bases; unmatched junction bases: 12. Germline-derived CDR1 and CDR2 are LGHNA and YNFKEQ. Here the CDR3 reads CASSQDFTSGGTSHYEQYF. CDR3 sequence (DNA): TGTGCCAGCAGCCAAGATTTTACTAGCGGGGGGACTTCTCACTACGAGCAGTACTTC.

The rearrangement links TRBV7-2 to TRBJ1-2, with D perhaps matching TRBD1 (6 bases). The CDR3 contains 15 residues. CDR1 SGHTA and CDR2 FQGNSA come from the germline V gene. Trimming took 3 bases from V and 4 from J, leaving 15 bases between them. The chain's CDR3 is CASSFITGSSYGYTF. In DNA form, the CDR3 reads TGTGCCAGCAGCTTCATTACAGGGAGCAGCTATGGCTACACCTTC.

This chain uses TRBV27 with TRBJ2-1; 8 nucleotides align to TRBD2. CDR3 length equals 15 residues. CDR1 MNHEY and CDR2 SMNVEV come from the germline V gene (reference sequence). The trim removed 2 bases at V and 4 bases at J, leaving 4 bases unmatched. The DNA for the CDR3 is TGTGCCAGCAGTTTAAGTAGCGGGACATACAATGAGCAGTTCTTC. It yields the protein CASSLSSGTYNEQFF.

J is TRBJ2-3 and V is TRBV15; 8 nucleotides match TRBD2. This CDR3 is built from 15 residues. With 5 bases clipped from V and 1 base from J, the junction kept 5 bases outside the gene matches. From germline, CDR1 is LNHNV and CDR2 YYDKDF (reference sequence). The CDR3 bases are TGTGCCACCAGCGCTCGGGGGGGTGGCACAGATACGCAGTATTTT. Protein product: CATSARGGGTDTQYF.

The V and J genes are TRBV4-3 and TRBJ1-3; maybe TRBD1 (5 bases). This CDR3 has 16 residues. Per the germline V gene, CDR1 is LGHNA and CDR2 is YSLEER. Trimming took off 0 bases at V and 2 bases at J, with 11 bases between the two ends. CDR3 sequence: CASSQEITGPGNTIYF. For the CDR3, the DNA is TGCGCCAGCAGCCAAGAAATAACAGGTCCTGGAAACACCATATATTTT.

V is TRBV7-9 and J is TRBJ1-5, with 9 nucleotides matching TRBD1. Trimming cost V 3 bases and J 5 bases; bases outside gene matches: 5. The CDR3 is 15 amino acids. Germline lookup yields CDR1 SEHNR and CDR2 FQNEAQ (reference sequence). DNA for the CDR3: TGTGCCAGCAGCTTCGGGACAGGGTTTCATCAGCCCCAGCATTTT. Translating gives CASSFGTGFHQPQHF.

This chain links TRBV10-3 with TRBJ2-1; 9 bases match TRBD2. CDR1 and CDR2 (germline): ENHRY, SYGVKD. The CDR3 contains 15 residues. Losses at the gene ends were 0 bases for V and 13 bases for J; bases not matched to a gene: 10. The CDR3 DNA follows: TGTGCCATCAGTGAGTCGACTCGCGGGGGGGCCCCCCAGTTCTTC. Translating gives CAISESTRGGAPQFF.

The chain's CDR3 is CASSLVTGGDYGYTF. CDR3 DNA: TGTGCCAGCAGCTTAGTGACAGGGGGTGACTATGGCTACACCTTC. The chain uses TRBV7-8 and TRBJ1-2; TRBD1 matches at 9 bases. The CDR3 has 15 amino acids. From germline, CDR1 is SGHVS and CDR2 FQNEAQ. V trimming: 1 base; J trimming: 3 bases; junction bases outside the gene matches: 3.

This clone was detected only once. The V call is TRBV2, the J call TRBJ1-5; 11 positions agree with TRBD1. CDR1 is SNHLY, CDR2 FYNNEI, per germline. Losses at the gene ends were 6 bases for V and 2 bases for J; bases not matched to a gene: 12. There are 18 residues in the CDR3. The CDR3 bases are TGTGCCAGCAGGGACAGGGACAGGGGGATCGATGGCAATCAGCCCCAGCATTTT. It is translated as CASRDRDRGIDGNQPQHF. The full variable domain, in which reference TRBV2 and TRBJ1-5 provide the parts outside the CDR3, is EPEVTQTPSHQVTQMGQEVILRCVPISNHLYFYWYRQILGQKVEFLVSFYNNEISEKSEIFDDQFSVERPDGSNFTLKIRSTKLEDSAMYFCASRDRDRGIDGNQPQHFGDGTRLSIL.

V is TRBV18 and J is TRBJ1-2; weak D call: TRBD1 (6 bases). The V gene lost 2 bases and the J gene lost 4 bases, with 17 bases spanning the gap. Germline V CDR1 and CDR2: KGHSH, LQKENI. The CDR3 loop spans 16 amino acids. The CDR3 DNA is TGTGCCAGCTCACCATTAGAGCAGGGGCAAGCCTATGGCTACACCTTC. It translates to CASSPLEQGQAYGYTF.

The CDR3 sequence is CASTKSGGGETQYF. In DNA form, the CDR3 reads TGTGCCAGCACTAAAAGCGGGGGGGGTGAGACCCAGTACTTC. V is TRBV28 and J is TRBJ2-5; 10 bases line up with TRBD2. CDR1 is MDHEN, CDR2 SYDVKM, per germline. This CDR3 is built from 14 residues. The trim removed 7 bases at V and 5 bases at J, leaving 7 bases unmatched.

This clone occurred once. CDR3 nucleotides: TGTGCCAGCAGCTCCGACAGGCCTTCACCCCTCCACTTT. It yields the protein CASSSDRPSPLHF. The gene calls are TRBV7-8 and TRBJ1-6; tentative D call: TRBD1 (6 bases). V was trimmed by 4 bases and J by 9 bases, leaving 10 bases between them. This CDR3 spans 13 amino acids. Germline CDR1 reads SGHVS; CDR2 reads FQNEAQ. Variable domain in full (rest from reference TRBV7-8 and TRBJ1-6): GAGVSQSPRYKVAKRGQDVALRCDPISGHVSLFWYQQALGQGPEFLTYFQNEAQLDKSGLPSDRFFAERPEGSVSTLKIQRTQQEDSAVYLCASSSDRPSPLHFGNGTRLTVT.

V and J are TRBV5-1 and TRBJ2-5, with 11 bases aligning to TRBD1. CDR3 length equals 15 residues. V lost 4 bases, J lost 1 base, and 3 bases stayed unmatched. The germline gives CDR1 SGHRS, CDR2 YFSETQ. The CDR3 is CASSLGTGGQETQYF. The CDR3, as DNA: TGCGCCAGCAGCCTTGGGACAGGGGGCCAAGAGACCCAGTACTTC.

The V gene is TRBV5-4, the J gene TRBJ1-2, with 7 bases fitting TRBD1. The CDR3 has 16 residues. Germline values: CDR1 SGHNT, CDR2 YYREEE (reference sequence). Unmatched junction bases numbered 16, after V lost 3 bases and J lost 8 bases. The CDR3 nucleotides are TGTGCCAGCAGCTCCCCTGCCGTGGGACAGAGGATAGGCTACACCTTC. It is translated as CASSSPAVGQRIGYTF.

The V call is TRBV30, the J call TRBJ2-1; the match to TRBD2 covers 9 bases. CDR1 is GTSNPN, CDR2 SVGIG, per germline (reference sequence). The CDR3 has 19 residues. The V gene end was trimmed by 2 bases and the J gene end by 9 bases; junction bases not matched to a gene: 23. The CDR3 DNA is TGTGCCTGGAGTCGCCGCAGCCCTCAGACTAGCGGACGGCCAGGTGAGCAGTTCTTC. Translating it yields CAWSRRSPQTSGRPGEQFF.

The genes are TRBV13 and TRBJ2-5, with 14 bases lining up with TRBD2. The CDR3 is made up of 18 amino acids. The germline V gene has CDR1 PRHDT and CDR2 FYEKMQ (reference sequence). Trimming took 6 bases from V and 4 from J; bases not matched to a gene: 13. CDR3 in amino acids: CASRKGTSGSGVVETQYF. CDR3 sequence (DNA): TGTGCCAGCAGAAAGGGGACTAGCGGGAGCGGGGTGGTAGAGACCCAGTACTTC.

For this clone: The same CDR3 arises from other DNA sequences in this sample as well. This chain joins TRBV10-3 and TRBJ2-7; 9 nucleotides align to TRBD2. The CDR3 totals 15 residues. Germline CDR1 ENHRY, CDR2 SYGVKD. V dropped 5 bases and J dropped 4; count of bases not matched to a gene: 9. CDR3 in amino acids: CAISSSAGGRYEQYF. DNA for the CDR3: TGTGCCATCAGTTCCTCCGCGGGGGGGCGGTACGAGCAGTACTTC.

J is TRBJ1-2 and V is TRBV15, with D uncertain. CDR3 length equals 15 residues. V lost 1 base, J lost 3 bases, and 12 bases lay in between. Germline assignment: CDR1 LNHNV and CDR2 YYDKDF (reference sequence). The CDR3 reads CATSRGGKNYYGYTF. The CDR3 coding sequence is TGTGCCACCAGCAGAGGAGGGAAAAATTACTATGGCTACACCTTC.

A note on this clone: At one of its ends the junction is not consistent with the germline gene, which may arise from a read error. The chain uses TRBV5-1 and TRBJ2-5; 9 bases map to TRBD2. CDR1 and CDR2 (germline): SGHRS, YFSETQ. The CDR3 is 15 residues long. The CDR3 nucleotides are TGCGCCAGGAGCTTTTGCGGGGGGGATCAAGAGACCCAGTACTTC. Protein product: CARSFCGGDQETQYF.

The chain links TRBV11-2 to TRBJ1-5; a weak D match, TRBD1 (5 bases). The CDR3 consists of 13 residues. The germline V and J ends were trimmed by 4 bases and 6 bases, with 10 bases remaining between them. Germline V gives CDR1 SGHAT, CDR2 FQNNGV. DNA of the CDR3: TGTGCCAGCAGCTCCGGAGGGACTCAGCCCCAGCATTTT. Its protein product is CASSSGGTQPQHF.

This chain joins TRBV7-3 and TRBJ2-2; 8 nucleotides align to TRBD1. Looked up from germline, CDR1 is SGHTA and CDR2 is FQGTGA. V was pared by 1 base and J by 7 bases, with 5 bases of the junction left unmatched. The CDR3 is 15 residues long. The CDR3 sequence: CASSLIRGRGGELFF. The DNA of the CDR3 is TGTGCCAGCAGCTTAATCAGGGGGCGAGGCGGGGAGCTGTTTTTT.

The V gene is TRBV4-3, the J gene TRBJ2-1; TRBD2 agrees at 10 bases. Germline values: CDR1 LGHNA, CDR2 YSLEER. Losses at the gene ends were 4 bases for V and 5 bases for J; bases not matched to a gene: 8. The CDR3 consists of 16 residues. CDR3 sequence: CASSPSPSGGNNEQFF. For the CDR3, the DNA is TGCGCCAGCAGCCCCAGCCCTAGCGGGGGCAACAATGAGCAGTTCTTC.

The V gene is TRBV5-4, the J gene TRBJ2-7, with TRBD2 identical over 8 bases. The germline gives CDR1 SGHNT, CDR2 YYREEE (reference sequence). V was clipped by 4 bases and J by 2 bases; unmatched bases: 8. The CDR3 runs 15 residues. The CDR3 is CASSRGGAGAYEQYF. The CDR3 DNA follows: TGTGCCAGCAGCCGGGGGGGGGCGGGGGCCTACGAGCAGTACTTC.

The genes are TRBV6-5 and TRBJ2-5; perhaps TRBD1 as D (6 bases). Germline assignment: CDR1 MNHEY and CDR2 SVGAGI. The V end lost 4 bases, the J end lost 2 bases, and 11 bases lay between the germline ends. This CDR3 is built from 14 residues. CDR3 DNA: TGTGCCAGCAGTTTGGACAGTAGGCAAGAGACCCAGTACTTC. It codes for CASSLDSRQETQYF.

This clone was seen a handful of times. V and J are TRBV14 and TRBJ1-2; TRBD1 might be the D (6 bases). The germline V and J ends were trimmed by 5 bases and 5 bases, with 15 bases remaining between them. Germline CDR1 is SGHDN and CDR2 is FVKESK. The CDR3 is 14 residues long. CDR3 coding DNA: TGTGCCAGCAGCGAAAGGTCACAGGGTTATGGCTACACCTTC. Protein product: CASSERSQGYGYTF.

V and J are TRBV11-3 and TRBJ2-4, with D perhaps TRBD1 (6 bases). This CDR3 is built from 15 residues. Trimming removed 3 bases at V and 6 bases at J, with 15 bases between. Germline CDR1 SGHNT, CDR2 YENEEA. The CDR3 spells CASSFGQFRGNIQYF. CDR3 sequence (DNA): TGTGCCAGCAGCTTCGGACAGTTTCGGGGAAACATTCAGTACTTC.

The CDR3 DNA is TGTGCCAGCAGTGCAACCGGTGGGGGGGAAGCCTACAATGAGCAGTTCTTC. Translated, it gives CASSATGGGEAYNEQFF. The V call is TRBV2, the J call TRBJ2-1; 7 bases match TRBD2. Unmatched junction bases numbered 11, after V lost 4 bases and J lost 2 bases. The length of the CDR3 is 17 residues. Germline V gives CDR1 SNHLY, CDR2 FYNNEI.

This clone was detected only a few times. The CDR3 DNA follows: TGTGCCATCAGAGGCGGACAGCTGAACACTGAAGCTTTCTTT. It translates to CAIRGGQLNTEAFF. The V and J genes are TRBV10-3 and TRBJ1-1; maybe TRBD1 (6 bases). CDR1 and CDR2 from the germline V gene are ENHRY and SYGVKD. The CDR3 runs 14 residues. Trimming removed 6 bases from V and 0 bases from J, with 11 bases in between.

This clone was recorded a few times. The sample contains more than one DNA sequence encoding this CDR3. V is TRBV30 and J is TRBJ2-3; D possibly corresponds to TRBD2 (6 bases). The CDR3 totals 16 residues. Germline-derived CDR1 and CDR2 are GTSNPN and SVGIG (reference sequence). With 0 bases removed from V and 1 base from J, the gap between germline ends came to 14 bases. CDR3 in DNA: TGTGCCTGGAGTGTACTAACCGGGGGTGGCACAGATACGCAGTATTTT. Its protein is CAWSVLTGGGTDTQYF.

This clone showed up just a few times. The genes are TRBV4-1 and TRBJ2-1, with 16 nucleotides matching TRBD2. This CDR3 comprises 20 residues. The junction had 8 bases not matched to a gene; V was cut back by 1 base and J by 2 bases. The germline gives CDR1 MGHRA, CDR2 YSYEKL. Here the CDR3 reads CASSQAGLAGGASPYNEQFF. In DNA, the CDR3 is TGCGCCAGCAGCCAAGCGGGACTAGCGGGGGGGGCAAGTCCCTACAATGAGCAGTTCTTC.

This clone was picked up one time. The chain links TRBV9 to TRBJ1-6, with no clear D. This CDR3 comprises 14 residues. V was clipped by 3 bases and J by 10 bases, with 14 bases between them. Germline CDR1 and CDR2: SGDLS and YYNGEE. CDR3 nucleotide sequence: TGTGCCAGCAGCGCCGACCCCCAACAGTCACCCCTCCACTTT. Its protein product is CASSADPQQSPLHF.

The rearrangement joins TRBV27 to TRBJ2-7; 8 nucleotides line up with TRBD1. Looked up from germline, CDR1 is MNHEY and CDR2 is SMNVEV (reference sequence). The V gene end was trimmed by 4 bases and the J gene end by 2 bases; junction bases not matched to a gene: 4. The CDR3 is 14 amino acids. DNA of the CDR3: TGTGCCAGCAGTTCCACAGGGGGAGCCTACGAGCAGTACTTC. This codes for CASSSTGGAYEQYF.